This T cell receptor beta chain is drawn from a study of blood T cell repertoires in COVID-19. About the study: In each case, the material was cDNA or gDNA derived from T cells, B-cell-depleted T cells, or PBMCs.

V was pared by 4 bases and J by 0 bases, with 19 bases between. CDR3 length: 16 amino acids. Looked up from germline, CDR1 is GTSNPN and CDR2 is SVGIG (reference sequence). In the study's own analysis: Estimation of nucleated cell counts relied on the amplification of reference gene primers. Profiled with immunoSEQ multiplex PCR; TCRdb holds only in-frame clones, not every one. V, J and clone size reflect that table, while D and trimming were determined from the DNA. This repertoire shows some 120,000 clones, less than 90% found once; its top ten account for under 7%. The TCR comes from a man older than 75 with active or convalescent COVID-19. Sequencing was performed on peripheral blood. The V gene is TRBV30, the J gene TRBJ2-7; tentatively, D is TRBD1 (6 bases). CDR3 loop: CAWKGHLQRNSYEQYF. The CDR3 DNA reads as TGTGCCTGGAAGGGACATCTCCAAAGAAACTCCTACGAGCAGTACTTC.